This entry lists 8 T cell receptor beta chains sequenced from one sample in a study of T cell repertoires in cytomegalovirus infection. TCRdb passed the reads through MiXCR, listing each CDR3 protein once. Here the sample spans fewer than 700,000 distinct CDR3 sequences, approximately 25% being singletons. Sequencing was done on a sample of CD8+ T cells from PBMCs. Receptor source: a human donor in good health (CMV status not recorded). Some clones in this sample may be carry-over from other donors' samples.

This clonotype was seen more than once but under ten times. V gene TRBV14 combines with J gene TRBJ1-2, with D maybe TRBD1 (5 bases). Germline V gene lookup returns CDR1 SGHDN and CDR2 FVKESK. With 5 bases removed from V and 8 bases from J, the gap between germline ends came to 21 bases. CDR3 length: 15 amino acids. The CDR3 protein is CASSYSGTRREGYTF. DNA of the CDR3: TGTGCCAGCAGCTATTCCGGGACGCGCAGGGAAGGCTACACCTTC.

This clonotype was seen a few times. The chain couples TRBV10-3 to TRBJ2-3; D unresolved. Trimming took 8 bases from V and 1 from J, leaving 7 bases between them. CDR3 length equals 12 residues. Germline V CDR1 and CDR2: ENHRY, SYGVKD. CDR3 in amino acids: CAILSRTDTQYF. CDR3 coding DNA: TGTGCCATCTTATCCCGCACAGATACGCAGTATTTT.

This clonotype occurred many times. The CDR3 coding sequence is TGTGCCAGCAGCCTCGGACAGGATAGCAATCAGCCCCAGCATTTT. This gives the protein CASSLGQDSNQPQHF. The chain joins TRBV7-6 to TRBJ1-5; 7 bases fit TRBD1. The CDR3 is 15 residues long. The trim removed 5 bases at V and 0 bases at J, leaving 4 bases unmatched. Germline assignment: CDR1 SGHVS and CDR2 FNYEAQ.

In its sample, this clonotype was seen many times. This sequence joins TRBV7-2 and TRBJ1-5, with 7 nucleotides matching TRBD1. The CDR3 length is 13 residues. Germline-derived CDR1 and CDR2 are SGHTA and FQGNSA. The junction had 7 bases not matched to a gene; V was cut back by 2 bases and J by 12 bases. In nucleotides, the CDR3 is TGTGCCAGCAGCTTACCCGGGACAGCGAACCAGCATTTT. This encodes CASSLPGTANQHF.

This clonotype was counted at least ten times. The chain recombines TRBV7-2 with TRBJ1-5, with D perhaps matching TRBD1 (5 bases). From germline, CDR1 is SGHTA and CDR2 FQGNSA. V lost 4 bases and J lost 7, with 11 bases in between. There are 13 residues in the CDR3. The CDR3 DNA is TGTGCCAGCAGCTCGGGGCCAGGGCAGCCCCAGCATTTT. Residues: CASSSGPGQPQHF.

This clonotype was found a few times. V usage is TRBV28 and J usage is TRBJ2-5; TRBD1 or TRBD2 may be the D gene (5 bases each). The V and J ends lost 6 bases and 3 bases respectively, with 17 bases between them. This CDR3 has 15 amino acids. Germline-derived CDR1 and CDR2 are MDHEN and SYDVKM. Here the CDR3 reads CASRPLEGRKETQYF. Written as DNA, the CDR3 is TGTGCCAGCAGGCCCCTTGAGGGGCGAAAAGAGACCCAGTACTTC.

The J gene is TRBJ2-2, the V gene TRBV28; 8 nucleotides agree with TRBD1. The CDR3 loop spans 14 amino acids. The germline gives CDR1 MDHEN, CDR2 SYDVKM. V lost 7 bases to trimming and J lost 7 bases; unmatched junction nucleotides: 8. The CDR3 loop is CASTGTGLGGELFF. The CDR3 DNA follows: TGTGCCAGCACCGGGACAGGACTTGGCGGGGAGCTGTTTTTT.

This clonotype was observed many times. The chain is built from TRBV6-2 or TRBV6-3 and TRBJ2-1, with D hard to call. CDR3 size: 15 residues. V was cut by 0 bases and J by 6 bases, with 12 bases left in between. Germline values: CDR1 MNHEY, CDR2 SVGEGT. As DNA, the CDR3 is TGTGCCAGCAGTTACTCGATAGGGATCTCCAATGAGCAGTTCTTC. It is translated as CASSYSIGISNEQFF.